A selection of T cell receptor beta chains follows, all from one sample in a study of blood T cell repertoires in COVID-19. Produced via immunoSEQ multiplex PCR; TCRdb's table is partial and in-frame only. The sample lists some 96,000 clones; 85% to 90% were seen once. Sequences were obtained from peripheral blood. The receptors stem from a human donor in a cohort sampled during active COVID-19. CDR3s leave out the opening cysteine and the closing phenylalanine or tryptophan.

v_gene	j_gene	len	CDR3aa
TRBV19	TRBJ2-7	11	ASSKQRTYEQY
TRBV5-1	TRBJ2-1	11	ASRLAGAIEQF
TRBV5-6	TRBJ2-3	14	ASSPRNSGLGDTQY
TRBV18	TRBJ2-1	13	ASSLGTSGSNEQF
TRBV7-9	TRBJ1-3	13	ASSARTPLGNTIY
TRBV27	TRBJ2-5	15	ASSPRRTSGVGETQY
TRBV5-1	TRBJ2-5	13	ASSLGLKGGETQY
TRBV28	TRBJ2-7	15	ASSRPPTSGRLHEQY
TRBV6-5	TRBJ2-7	10	ASKTGSYEQY
TRBV14	TRBJ1-6	11	ASSLRQLAPLH
TRBV6-1	TRBJ2-3	11	ASSEEGGDTQY
TRBV30	TRBJ1-1	9	AWSSGTEAF
TRBV6-5	TRBJ2-7	11	ASSWGVAYEQY
TRBV10-3	TRBJ2-1	12	AISAKGENNEQF
TRBV5-4	TRBJ2-5	12	ASSLTGGAGTQY
TRBV28	TRBJ1-2	12	ASSPGQGGYGYT
TRBV5-1	TRBJ2-5	15	ASSLVSGRGPGEDQY
TRBV10-3	TRBJ2-7	12	AITRTAPAYEQY
TRBV6-5	TRBJ1-6	12	ASSYRHTNSPLH
TRBV7-2	TRBJ1-3	15	ASSLASSGSSGNTIY
TRBV10-1	TRBJ2-7	16	ASSEGLVGLADSYEQY
TRBV7-9	TRBJ1-3	14	ASSLGGSTSGNTIY
TRBV5-1	TRBJ2-7	13	ASSLGPTSSDEQY
TRBV27	TRBJ2-7	15	ASRPGLAGGHTYEQY
TRBV5-1	TRBJ1-5	12	ASSPDSGNQPQH
TRBV7-3	TRBJ1-3	16	ASAPGPLFRGSGNTIY
TRBV5-4	TRBJ2-5	15	ASSLGLSGGVVETQY
TRBV28	TRBJ2-7	13	ASSFGASGSHEQY
TRBV7-2	TRBJ2-1	12	ASSLLGGGNEQF
TRBV5-1	TRBJ2-2	10	ATRYGTGELF
TRBV15	TRBJ2-7	11	ATSRDLISEQY
TRBV6-6	TRBJ2-2	13	ASSYVGGLAGELF
TRBV29-1	TRBJ2-3	10	SVVGGTDTQY
TRBV24-1	TRBJ2-3	14	ATSDSRTGFTDTQY
TRBV7-6	TRBJ2-1	12	ASSTRTGGDEQF
TRBV28	TRBJ2-2	13	ASKPSGTNTGELF
TRBV7-9	TRBJ1-4	12	ASSRRGTNEKLF
TRBV2	TRBJ1-6	12	ASSYRELNSPLH
TRBV5-6	TRBJ2-5	13	ASSRSGQGGETQY
TRBV27	TRBJ2-5	12	ASSLWAGRETQY
TRBV7-6	TRBJ2-1	13	ASSYSGILHNEQF
TRBV27	TRBJ2-3	13	ASSLAGGGTDTQY
TRBV6-4	TRBJ2-1	13	ASSAKTSGSNEQF
TRBV10-3	TRBJ1-6	12	AISTGTVDSPLH
TRBV6-2/TRBV6-3	TRBJ1-1	14	ASSYSALGGNTEAF
TRBV9	TRBJ2-1	14	ASSVGSGSPYNEQF
TRBV10-1	TRBJ2-3	11	ASSSGHTDTQY
TRBV5-1	TRBJ2-2	13	ASSLAVAHTGELF
TRBV21-1	TRBJ2-1	14	ASSKAGSGIENEQF
TRBV28	TRBJ1-1	12	ASSLSRDQGEAF
TRBV7-9	TRBJ2-7	12	ASSLPGQGNEQY
TRBV10-2	TRBJ1-2	12	ASSLTDSLYGYT
TRBV11-1	TRBJ2-7	12	ASSLETISYEQY